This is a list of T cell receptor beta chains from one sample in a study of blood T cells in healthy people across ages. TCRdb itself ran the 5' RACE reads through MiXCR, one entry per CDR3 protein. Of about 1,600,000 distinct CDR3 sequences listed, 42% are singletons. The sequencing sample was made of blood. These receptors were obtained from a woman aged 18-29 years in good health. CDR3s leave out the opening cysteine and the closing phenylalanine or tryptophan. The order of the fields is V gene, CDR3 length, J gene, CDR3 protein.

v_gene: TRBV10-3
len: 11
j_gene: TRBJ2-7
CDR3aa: AISPRGDYEQY

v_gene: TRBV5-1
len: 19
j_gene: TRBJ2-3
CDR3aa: ASSLEPRLAGPKYPTDTQY

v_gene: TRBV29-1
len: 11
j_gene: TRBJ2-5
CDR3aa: SLRHGGQETQY

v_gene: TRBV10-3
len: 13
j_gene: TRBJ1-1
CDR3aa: AISEPAQGNAEAF

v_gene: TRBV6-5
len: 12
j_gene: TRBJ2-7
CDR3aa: ASSYGQEGYEQY

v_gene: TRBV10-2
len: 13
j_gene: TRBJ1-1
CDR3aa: ASSRGTGVNTEAF

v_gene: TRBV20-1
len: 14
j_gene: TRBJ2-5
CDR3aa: SALGTSGGMQETQY

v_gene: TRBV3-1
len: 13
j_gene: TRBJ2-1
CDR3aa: ASSQSASSYNEQF

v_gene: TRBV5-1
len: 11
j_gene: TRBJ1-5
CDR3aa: ASSIDRNQPQH

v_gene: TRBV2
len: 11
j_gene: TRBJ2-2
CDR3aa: ASSEEETGELF

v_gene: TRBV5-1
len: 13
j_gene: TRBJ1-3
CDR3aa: ASSPGEGFGNTIY

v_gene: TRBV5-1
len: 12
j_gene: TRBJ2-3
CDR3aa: ASLERLATDTQY

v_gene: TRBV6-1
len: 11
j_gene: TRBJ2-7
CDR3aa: ASSDQSHYEQY

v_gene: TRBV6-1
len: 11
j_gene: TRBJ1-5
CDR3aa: AGRTEHRQPQH

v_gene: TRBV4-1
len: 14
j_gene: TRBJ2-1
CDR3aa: ASSRPGEWRNNEQF

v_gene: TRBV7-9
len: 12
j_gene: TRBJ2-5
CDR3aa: ASIPSAAQETQY

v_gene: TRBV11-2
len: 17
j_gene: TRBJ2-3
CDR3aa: ASSLDGLALAGGGDTQY

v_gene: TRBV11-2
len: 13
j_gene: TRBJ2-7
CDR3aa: ASSPSQAPSYEQY

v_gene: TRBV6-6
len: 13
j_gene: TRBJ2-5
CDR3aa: ASSYGTSANNEQY

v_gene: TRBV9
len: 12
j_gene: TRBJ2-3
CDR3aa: ASSAGLVGDTQY

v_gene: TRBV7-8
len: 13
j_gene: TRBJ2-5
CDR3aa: ASSPSQGYFGTQY

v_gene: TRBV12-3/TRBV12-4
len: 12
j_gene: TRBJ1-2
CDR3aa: ASSLGRGIEGYT

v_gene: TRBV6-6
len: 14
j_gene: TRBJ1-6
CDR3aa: ASSPRPGGEASPLH

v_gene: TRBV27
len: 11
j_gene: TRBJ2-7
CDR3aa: AAGSGGSYEQY

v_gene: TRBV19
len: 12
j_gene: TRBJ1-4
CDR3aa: ASNRDRTNEKLF

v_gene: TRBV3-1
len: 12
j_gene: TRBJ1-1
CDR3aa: ASSPSRGDTEAF

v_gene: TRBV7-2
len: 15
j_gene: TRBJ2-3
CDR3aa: ASARLALSRGTDTRY

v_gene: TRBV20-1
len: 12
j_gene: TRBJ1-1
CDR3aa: SARDQEGWTEAF

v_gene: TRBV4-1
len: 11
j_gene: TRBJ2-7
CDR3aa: AGSQQGLYEQY

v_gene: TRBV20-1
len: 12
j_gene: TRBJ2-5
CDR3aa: SARPTSGQETQY

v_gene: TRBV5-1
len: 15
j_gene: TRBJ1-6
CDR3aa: ASSLSGLSSYNSPLH

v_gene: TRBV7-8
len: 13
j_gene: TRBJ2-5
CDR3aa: ASSALGTSIDGQY

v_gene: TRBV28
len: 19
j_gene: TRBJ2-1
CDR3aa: ASSSTRHWGAYRSSYNEQF